A single sample is the source of the 3 T cell receptor beta chains below, sequenced in a study of brain T cells in children with intractable seizures. The protocol was immunoSEQ multiplex PCR, while the TCRdb copy is restricted to in-frame clones and leaves out a portion. The sample includes tens of thousands of clones, approximately 94% of them seen just once. Sequenced here: peripheral blood, sampled at surgery. The receptors here all came from a boy under 18 with focal cortical dysplasia and intractable seizures.

The genes are TRBV15 and TRBJ2-5; D gene uncertain. The ends were cut back, 0 bases at V and 1 base at J, with 12 bases in the middle. CDR1 LNHNV and CDR2 YYDKDF come from the germline V gene (reference sequence). The length of the CDR3 is 16 residues. CDR3 in amino acids: CATSRDIRSLQETQYF. The CDR3 region has the DNA TGTGCCACCAGCAGAGATATACGCAGCCTCCAAGAGACCCAGTACTTC.

This chain connects TRBV3-1 (or the pseudogene TRBV3-2) to TRBJ1-2; D is uncertain. V was shortened by 1 base and J by 3 bases, with 15 bases between the two germline ends. This CDR3 is 16 amino acids long. Germline V gives CDR1 LGHDT, CDR2 YNNKEL (reference sequence). CDR3 nucleotide sequence: TGTGCCAGCAGCCAAGCAGTCGCGAAATGGGACTATGGCTACACCTTC. Its protein product is CASSQAVAKWDYGYTF.

This chain uses TRBV7-2 with TRBJ2-7, with D possibly being TRBD1 or TRBD2 (5 bases each). V lost 5 bases, J lost 3 bases, and 11 bases lay in between. The germline V gene has CDR1 SGHTA and CDR2 FQGNSA. The CDR3 sequence is 13 residues long. This CDR3 is CASSPGAGYEQYF. The CDR3 region has the DNA TGTGCCAGCAGCCCCGGGGCGGGCTACGAGCAGTACTTC.